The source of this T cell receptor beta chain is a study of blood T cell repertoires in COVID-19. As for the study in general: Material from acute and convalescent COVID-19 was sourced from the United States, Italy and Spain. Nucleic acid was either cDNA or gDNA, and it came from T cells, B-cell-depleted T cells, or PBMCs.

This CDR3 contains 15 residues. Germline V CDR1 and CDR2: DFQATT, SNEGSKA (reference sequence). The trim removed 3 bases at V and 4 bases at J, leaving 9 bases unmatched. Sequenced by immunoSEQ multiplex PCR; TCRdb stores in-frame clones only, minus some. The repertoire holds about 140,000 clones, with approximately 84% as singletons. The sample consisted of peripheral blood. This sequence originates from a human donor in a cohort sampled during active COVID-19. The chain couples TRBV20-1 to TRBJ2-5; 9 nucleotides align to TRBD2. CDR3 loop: CSASPPSGKGETQYF. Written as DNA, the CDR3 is TGCAGTGCTAGTCCGCCTAGCGGGAAAGGAGAGACCCAGTACTTC.